The sequence of this T cell receptor beta chain was determined in a study of T cells in tuberculosis (dated by TCRdb to the late 2010s). As for the study more broadly: To characterize T cells specific for the mycobacterial lipid antigen glucose monomycolate (GMM), the study used CD1B tetramers together with high-throughput TCR immunosequencing.

Because TCR-alpha and TCR-beta chains were sequenced unpaired, no information on chain pairing was available. The immunoSEQ multiplex PCR assay was used to generate TCR libraries, with TCR-beta and/or TCR-alpha/delta assays applied to each sample. Amplified TCR libraries were sequenced on the Illumina high-throughput platform. In the original analysis: Clustering and dimensionality reduction relied on pairwise TCRdist distances among GMM-specific receptors from T cells that were either sorted ex vivo or expanded in vitro. Sequence motifs defined by gene usage and CDR3 content were tested for enrichment in tetramer-positive versus tetramer-negative populations. TCRdb holds this immuneACCESS table with in-frame rearrangements only. Some clones are missing; in checked studies, unresolved V genes explain under half, and the rest has no known cause. The V and J calls and clone size come from that table; D and trimming were worked out from the DNA. Here the sample has about 59,000 clones; 81% occur a single time. About 13% of the sample comes from the top ten.

PBMC were thawed, rested overnight, stained with a GMM-loaded CD1B tetramer, a Live/Dead dye and anti-CD3, and then sorted on a FACS Aria II. C32 glucose monomycolate purified from Rhodococcus equi was loaded onto CD1B tetramers. Before cryopreservation, the PBMC used for tetramer sorting had been depleted of CD14-expressing monocytes as part of a separate study. From each donor, some 100,000 tetramer-negative cells were sorted and were analyzed alongside the tetramer-positive cells. Antigen-specific T cells were sorted from several healthy South African adults using GMM-loaded CD1B tetramers. Overall results and qualifications from the work: T cells that bind the CD1B-GMM tetramer with low affinity may not have been captured by the stringent sort gate.

The germline V gene encodes CDR1 SQVTM and CDR2 ANQGSEA. Including the terminal cysteine and phenylalanine, the CDR3 comprises 12 residues. The kept DNA is CDR3 alone, 36 bases in frame from the first base. Cut back by 6 bases and 3 bases, the V and J ends lie 11 bases apart. This clone has only one observation. Base qualities were left out, and no much larger clone turns up one base away. The receptor comes from an adult woman with latent tuberculosis. What was sequenced was CD1b-GMM tetramer-negative cells sorted from PBMCs. The cell subset or site label, as the study defines it: T cells not binding CD1B-GMM tetramer, sorted from same donor. This chain joins TRBV29-1 to TRBJ2-5; no confident D gene assignment can be made. The nucleotide sequence reads TGCAGCGTGCGCCAGGCCAAAGAGACCCAGTACTTC. Translated, it gives CSVRQAKETQYF.